A single TCR beta chain is shown here with its context. The germline gives CDR1 SGHAT, CDR2 FQNNGV. There are 12 residues in the CDR3. The V and J ends lost 5 bases and 4 bases respectively, with 9 bases between them. The sample comes from a study of blood T cell repertoires in COVID-19. In the study overall: In each case, the material was cDNA or gDNA derived from T cells, B-cell-depleted T cells, or PBMCs.

Original methodology: From reference gene primer amplification, estimates of nucleated cell counts were derived. The protocol was immunoSEQ multiplex PCR, while the TCRdb copy is restricted to in-frame clones and leaves out a portion. Clone size and the V and J calls come from that table; the DNA yielded D and trimming. The sample lists some 200,000 clones; about 91% were seen once. The TCR sequence derives from a man aged 25 to 45 with acute or convalescent COVID-19. The chain has TRBV11-2 and TRBJ2-7, with D uncertain. Sequenced: peripheral blood. The CDR3 sequence is CASSPTVYEQYF. The CDR3 DNA sequence: TGTGCCAGCAGCCCAACGGTTTACGAGCAGTACTTC.